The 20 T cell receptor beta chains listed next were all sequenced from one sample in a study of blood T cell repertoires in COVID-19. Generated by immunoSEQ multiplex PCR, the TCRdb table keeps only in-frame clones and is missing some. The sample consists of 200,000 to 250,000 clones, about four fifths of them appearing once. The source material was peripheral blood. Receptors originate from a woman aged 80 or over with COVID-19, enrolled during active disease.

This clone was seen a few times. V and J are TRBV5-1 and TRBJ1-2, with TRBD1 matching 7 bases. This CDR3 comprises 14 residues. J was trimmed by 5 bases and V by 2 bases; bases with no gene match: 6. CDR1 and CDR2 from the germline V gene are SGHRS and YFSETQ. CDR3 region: CASSFGTVGYGYTF. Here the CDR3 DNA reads TGCGCCAGCAGCTTTGGGACAGTGGGGTATGGCTACACCTTC.

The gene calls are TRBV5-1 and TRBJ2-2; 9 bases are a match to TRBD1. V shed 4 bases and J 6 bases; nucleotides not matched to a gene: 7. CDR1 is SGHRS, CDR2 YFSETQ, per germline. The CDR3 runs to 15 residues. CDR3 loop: CASSPGDRAAGELFF. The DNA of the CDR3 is TGCGCCAGCAGCCCGGGGGACAGGGCCGCCGGGGAGCTGTTTTTT.

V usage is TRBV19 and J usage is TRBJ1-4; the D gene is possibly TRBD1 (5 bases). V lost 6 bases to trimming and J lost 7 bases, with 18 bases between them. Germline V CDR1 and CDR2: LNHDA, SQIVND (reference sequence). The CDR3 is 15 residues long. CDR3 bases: TGTGCCAGTAGGACCAACCGCGCGCAGGGTGAAAAACTGTTTTTT. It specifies CASRTNRAQGEKLFF.

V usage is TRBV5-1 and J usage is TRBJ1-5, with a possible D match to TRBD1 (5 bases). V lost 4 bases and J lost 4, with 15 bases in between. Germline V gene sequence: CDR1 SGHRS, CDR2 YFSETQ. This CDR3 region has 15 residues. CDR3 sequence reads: CASSRGTSGNQPQHF. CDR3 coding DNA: TGCGCCAGCAGCCGCGGGACCTCAGGGAATCAGCCCCAGCATTTT.

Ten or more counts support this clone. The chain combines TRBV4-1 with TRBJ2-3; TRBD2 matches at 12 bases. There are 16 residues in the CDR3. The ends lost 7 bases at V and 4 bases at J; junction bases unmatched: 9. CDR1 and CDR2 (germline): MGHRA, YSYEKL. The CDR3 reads CASTSKASGGADTQYF. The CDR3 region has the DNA TGCGCCAGCACCTCAAAGGCTAGCGGGGGGGCAGATACGCAGTATTTT.

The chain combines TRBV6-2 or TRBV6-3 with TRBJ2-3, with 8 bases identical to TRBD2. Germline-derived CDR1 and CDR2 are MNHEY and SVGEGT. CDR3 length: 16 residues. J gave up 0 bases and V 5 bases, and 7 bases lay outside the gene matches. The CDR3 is CASSDERGTSTDTQYF. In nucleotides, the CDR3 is TGTGCCAGCAGTGACGAGCGGGGGACTAGCACAGATACGCAGTATTTT.

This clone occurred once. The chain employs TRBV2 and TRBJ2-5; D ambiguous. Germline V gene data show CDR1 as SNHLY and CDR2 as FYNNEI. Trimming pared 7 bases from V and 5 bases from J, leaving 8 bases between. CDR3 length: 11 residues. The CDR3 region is CASNEAETQYF. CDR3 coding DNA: TGTGCCAGCAACGAGGCGGAGACCCAGTACTTC.

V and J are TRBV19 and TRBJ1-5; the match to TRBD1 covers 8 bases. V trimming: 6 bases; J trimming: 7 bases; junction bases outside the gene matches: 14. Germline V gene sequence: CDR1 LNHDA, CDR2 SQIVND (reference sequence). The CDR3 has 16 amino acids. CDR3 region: CASRHTQGAFGQPQHF. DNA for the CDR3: TGTGCCAGTAGGCATACCCAGGGGGCTTTTGGGCAGCCCCAGCATTTT.

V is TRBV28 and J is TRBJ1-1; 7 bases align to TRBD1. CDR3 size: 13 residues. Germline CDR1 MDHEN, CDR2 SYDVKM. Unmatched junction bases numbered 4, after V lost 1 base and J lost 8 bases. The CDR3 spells CASSLSGQVEAFF. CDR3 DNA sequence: TGTGCCAGCAGTTTATCAGGACAGGTCGAAGCTTTCTTT. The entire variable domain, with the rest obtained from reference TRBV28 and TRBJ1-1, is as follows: DVKVTQSSRYLVKRTGEKVFLECVQDMDHENMFWYRQDPGLGLRLIYFSYDVKMKEKGDIPEGYSVSREKKERFSLILESASTNQTSMYLCASSLSGQVEAFFGQGTRLTVV.

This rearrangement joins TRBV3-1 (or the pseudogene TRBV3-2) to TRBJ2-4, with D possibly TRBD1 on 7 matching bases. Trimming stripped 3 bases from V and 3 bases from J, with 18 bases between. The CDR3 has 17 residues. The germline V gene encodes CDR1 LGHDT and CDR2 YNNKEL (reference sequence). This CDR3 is CASSQRGGSGGKNIQYF. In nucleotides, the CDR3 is TGTGCCAGCAGCCAGCGAGGAGGGTCAGGGGGCAAAAACATTCAGTACTTC.

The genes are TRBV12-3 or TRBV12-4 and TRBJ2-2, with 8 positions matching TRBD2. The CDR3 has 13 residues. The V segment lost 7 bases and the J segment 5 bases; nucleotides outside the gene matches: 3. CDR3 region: CASTASGTGELFF. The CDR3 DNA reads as TGTGCCAGCACCGCTAGCGGGACCGGGGAGCTGTTTTTT.

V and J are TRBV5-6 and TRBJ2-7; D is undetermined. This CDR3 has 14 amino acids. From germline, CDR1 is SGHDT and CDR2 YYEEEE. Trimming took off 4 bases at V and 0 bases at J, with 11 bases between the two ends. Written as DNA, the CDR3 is TGTGCCAGCAGCCCAGGTCTCAGCTCCTACGAGCAGTACTTC. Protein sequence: CASSPGLSSYEQYF. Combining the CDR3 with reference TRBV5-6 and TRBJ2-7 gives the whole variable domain DAGVTQSPTHLIKTRGQQVTLRCSPKSGHDTVSWYQQALGQGPQFIFQYYEEEERQRGNFPDRFSGHQFPNYSSELNVNALLLGDSALYLCASSPGLSSYEQYFGPGTRLTVT.

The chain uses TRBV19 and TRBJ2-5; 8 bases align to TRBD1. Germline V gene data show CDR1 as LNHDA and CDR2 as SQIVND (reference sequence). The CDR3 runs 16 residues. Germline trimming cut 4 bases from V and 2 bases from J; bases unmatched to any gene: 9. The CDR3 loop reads CASSTDRGYAQETQYF. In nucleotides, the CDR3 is TGTGCCAGTAGTACCGACAGGGGATACGCACAAGAGACCCAGTACTTC.

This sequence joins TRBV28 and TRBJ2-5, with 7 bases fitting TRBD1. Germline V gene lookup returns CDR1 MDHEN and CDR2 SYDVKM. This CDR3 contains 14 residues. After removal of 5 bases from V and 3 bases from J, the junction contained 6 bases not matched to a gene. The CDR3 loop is CASSARQGKETQYF. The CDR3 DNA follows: TGTGCCAGCAGTGCCCGACAGGGAAAAGAGACCCAGTACTTC. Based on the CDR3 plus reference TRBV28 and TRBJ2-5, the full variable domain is DVKVTQSSRYLVKRTGEKVFLECVQDMDHENMFWYRQDPGLGLRLIYFSYDVKMKEKGDIPEGYSVSREKKERFSLILESASTNQTSMYLCASSARQGKETQYFGPGTRLLVL.

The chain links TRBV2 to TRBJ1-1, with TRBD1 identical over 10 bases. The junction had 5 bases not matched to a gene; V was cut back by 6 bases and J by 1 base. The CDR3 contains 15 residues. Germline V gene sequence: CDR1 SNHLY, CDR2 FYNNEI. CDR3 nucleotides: TGTGCCAGCAGATCTGGACAGGGGGGGAACACTGAAGCTTTCTTT. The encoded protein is CASRSGQGGNTEAFF.

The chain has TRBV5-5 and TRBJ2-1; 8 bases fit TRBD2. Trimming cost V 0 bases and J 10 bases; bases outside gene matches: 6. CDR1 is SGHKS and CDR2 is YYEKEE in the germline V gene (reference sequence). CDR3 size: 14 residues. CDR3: CASSLVAGGREQFF. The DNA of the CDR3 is TGTGCCAGCAGCTTGGTTGCGGGGGGCAGGGAGCAGTTCTTC.

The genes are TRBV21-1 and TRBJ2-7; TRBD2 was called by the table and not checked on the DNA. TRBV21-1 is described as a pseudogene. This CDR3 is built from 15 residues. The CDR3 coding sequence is TGTGCCAGCGAAAGGGGGGGGAACCCCCCCTACGAGCAGTACTTC. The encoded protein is CASERGGNPPYEQYF.

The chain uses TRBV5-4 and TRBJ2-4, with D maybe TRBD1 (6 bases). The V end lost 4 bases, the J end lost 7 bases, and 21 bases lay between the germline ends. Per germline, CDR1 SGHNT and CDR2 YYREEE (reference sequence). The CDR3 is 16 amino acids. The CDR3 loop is CASSTDSLGSGNIQYF. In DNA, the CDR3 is TGTGCCAGCAGCACGGACAGCCTAGGTTCAGGGAACATTCAGTACTTC.

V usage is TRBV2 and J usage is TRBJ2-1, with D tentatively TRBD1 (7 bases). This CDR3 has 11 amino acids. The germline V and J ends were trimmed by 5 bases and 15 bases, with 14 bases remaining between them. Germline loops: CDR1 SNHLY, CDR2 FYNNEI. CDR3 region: CASSPRGEPFF. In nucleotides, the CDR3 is TGTGCCAGCAGTCCCAGGGGGGAACCGTTCTTC.

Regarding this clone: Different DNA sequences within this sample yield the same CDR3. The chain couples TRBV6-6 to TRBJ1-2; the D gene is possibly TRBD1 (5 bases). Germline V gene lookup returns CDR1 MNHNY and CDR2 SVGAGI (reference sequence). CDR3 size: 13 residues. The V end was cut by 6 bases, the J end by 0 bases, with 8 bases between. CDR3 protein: CASSSQANYGYTF. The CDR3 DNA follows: TGTGCCAGCAGCTCACAGGCTAACTATGGCTACACCTTC.